The entry below describes one T cell receptor (beta chain). Its cognate antigen is unknown. CDR1 MGHRA and CDR2 YSYEKL come from the germline V gene. CDR3 size: 14 residues. The ends lost 2 bases at V and 10 bases at J; junction bases unmatched: 6. The sample comes from a study of cytomegalovirus exposure and HLA in healthy donors. Overall study results and limits: Generally TCR sequences proved uncommon, though certain public TCRs appeared in numerous donors. Sequencing had likely introduced a cluster of highly shared sequence variants as an artifact. Several of the most significant clusters appeared linked to common viral pathogens, based on a later analysis.

PCR primers comprised 60 Vbeta and 13 Jbeta primers. Method: immunoSEQ multiplex PCR; TCRdb's copy keeps in-frame clones and lacks some. In all, the sample yields 65,000 to 85,000 clones. This TCR came from a female donor in good health and CMV-seropositive. This chain connects TRBV4-1 to TRBJ2-1; 9 bases match TRBD2. Sample: PBMCs. CDR3 loop: CASSQLAGEEEQFF. For the CDR3, the DNA is TGCGCCAGCAGCCAATTAGCGGGAGAGGAAGAGCAGTTCTTC.